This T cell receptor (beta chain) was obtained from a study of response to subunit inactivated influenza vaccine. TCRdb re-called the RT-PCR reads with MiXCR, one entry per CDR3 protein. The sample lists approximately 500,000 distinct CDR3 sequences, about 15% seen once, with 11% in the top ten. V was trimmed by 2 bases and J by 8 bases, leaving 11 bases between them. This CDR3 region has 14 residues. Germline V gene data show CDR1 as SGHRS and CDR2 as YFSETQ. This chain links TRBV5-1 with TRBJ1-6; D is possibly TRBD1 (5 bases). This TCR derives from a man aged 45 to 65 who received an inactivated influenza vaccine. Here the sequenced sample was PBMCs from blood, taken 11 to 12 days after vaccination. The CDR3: CASSLGDGYSPLHF. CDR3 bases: TGCGCCAGCAGCTTAGGGGACGGCTATTCACCCCTCCACTTT.